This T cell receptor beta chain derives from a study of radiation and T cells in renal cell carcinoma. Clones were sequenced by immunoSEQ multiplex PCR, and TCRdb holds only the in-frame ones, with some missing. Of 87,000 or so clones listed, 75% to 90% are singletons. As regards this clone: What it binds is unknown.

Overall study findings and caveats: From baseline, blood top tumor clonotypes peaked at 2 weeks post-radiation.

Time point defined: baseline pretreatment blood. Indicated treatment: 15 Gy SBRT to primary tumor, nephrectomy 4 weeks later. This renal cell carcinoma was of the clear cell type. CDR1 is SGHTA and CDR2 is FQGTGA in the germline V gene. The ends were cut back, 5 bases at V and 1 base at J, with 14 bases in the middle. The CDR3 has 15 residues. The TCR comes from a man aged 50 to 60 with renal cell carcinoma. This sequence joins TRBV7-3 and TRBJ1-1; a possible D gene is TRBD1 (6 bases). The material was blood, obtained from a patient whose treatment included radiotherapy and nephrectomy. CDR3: CASSAYGGTNTEAFF. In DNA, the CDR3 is TGTGCCAGCAGCGCCTACGGGGGCACGAACACTGAAGCTTTCTTT.